Following are 18 T cell receptor beta chains from one sample sequenced in a study of human T cells and chemical hapten exposure. Described time point: patch test 3, about 24 weeks after DPC sensitization. Treatment described: therapeutic diphenylcyclopropenone sensitization with weekly scalp DPC. TCRdb processed the RACE reads anew with MiXCR; each CDR3 protein has one entry. The sample yields 55,000 to 80,000 distinct CDR3 sequences, 9.5% to 12% seen once. Sequenced here: whole blood, sampled in connection with sensitization to the hapten diphenylcyclopropenone (DPC). These receptors were obtained from a woman under 40 with alopecia areata. Some clones in this sample may be carry-over from other donors' samples.

This clonotype was seen at least ten times. The J gene is TRBJ1-5, the V gene TRBV28, with D hard to call. Trimming stripped 5 bases from V and 2 bases from J, with 13 bases between. CDR3 size: 15 residues. CDR1 is MDHEN, CDR2 SYDVKM, per germline. CDR3 amino acids: CASSTPGIGNQPQHF. The CDR3 bases are TGTGCCAGCAGTACCCCAGGTATTGGCAATCAGCCCCAGCATTTT.

This clonotype was picked up many times. The V call is TRBV7-2, the J call TRBJ1-3, with TRBD1 matching 7 bases. CDR1 is SGHTA, CDR2 FQGNSA, per germline. The CDR3 spans 13 residues. With 1 base clipped from V and 7 bases from J, the junction kept 1 base outside the gene matches. The CDR3 coding sequence is TGTGCCAGCAGCTTAGGACAGGGCAACACCATATATTTT. Its translation: CASSLGQGNTIYF. The complete variable domain, with remaining parts taken from reference TRBV7-2 and TRBJ1-3, reads GAGVSQSPSNKVTEKGKDVELRCDPISGHTALYWYRQSLGQGLEFLIYFQGNSAPDKSGLPSDRFSAERTGGSVSTLTIQRTQQEDSAVYLCASSLGQGNTIYFGEGSWLTVV.

The chain links TRBV12-3 or TRBV12-4 to TRBJ2-7, with D unclear. Trimming left V 1 base short and J 0 bases short, with 4 bases between. CDR3 length: 13 amino acids. The CDR3 spells CASSLVSSYEQYF. In DNA form, the CDR3 reads TGTGCCAGCAGTTTAGTCAGCTCCTACGAGCAGTACTTC.

There are many counts of this clonotype. The chain combines TRBV2 with TRBJ1-6; 8 nucleotides align to TRBD1. The CDR3 has 13 amino acids. J lost 9 bases, V lost 7 bases, and 5 bases had no gene match. The germline V gene has CDR1 SNHLY and CDR2 FYNNEI. CDR3 in amino acids: CASNGQGGSPLHF. DNA for the CDR3: TGTGCCAGCAACGGACAGGGAGGTTCACCCCTCCACTTT.

The V and J genes are TRBV11-3 and TRBJ2-1, with 9 bases fitting TRBD2. The CDR3 runs 15 residues. V lost 3 bases and J lost 1; bases outside the gene matches: 1. CDR1 SGHNT and CDR2 YENEEA come from the germline V gene. The CDR3 DNA sequence: TGTGCCAGCAGCTTGGGACTAGCATCCTACAATGAGCAGTTCTTC. Translating gives CASSLGLASYNEQFF.

This clonotype was recorded at least ten times. This chain connects TRBV3-1 to TRBJ2-5; TRBD2 agrees at 14 bases. In germline, CDR1 is LGHDT, CDR2 YNNKEL (reference sequence). The junction had 10 bases not matched to a gene; V was cut back by 4 bases and J by 6 bases. There are 17 residues in the CDR3. The CDR3 coding sequence is TGTGCCAGCAGCCCCCTGACTAGCGGGGGGGCTGGAAAGACCCAGTACTTC. Its translation is CASSPLTSGGAGKTQYF.

This clonotype was detected ten times or more. In DNA form, the CDR3 reads TGCGCCAGCAGCCGGGGACCAGGGTTGAGTCAGCCCCAGCATTTT. It specifies CASSRGPGLSQPQHF. The chain is built from TRBV5-1 and TRBJ1-5; tentative D call: TRBD1 (5 bases). Germline V lookup: CDR1 SGHRS, CDR2 YFSETQ. This CDR3 is built from 15 residues. The V and J ends lost 4 bases and 6 bases respectively, with 17 bases between them.

This clonotype was detected many times. The rearrangement uses TRBV2 and TRBJ1-2; D perhaps matches TRBD1 (5 bases). CDR1 is SNHLY, CDR2 FYNNEI, per germline. With 3 bases removed from V and 4 bases from J, the gap between germline ends came to 12 bases. This CDR3 spans 14 amino acids. The CDR3 loop is CASSERGFSYGYTF. CDR3 coding DNA: TGTGCCAGCAGTGAGAGGGGTTTCAGCTATGGCTACACCTTC.

The chain is built from TRBV7-9 and TRBJ2-7, with D possibly being TRBD1 (5 bases). This CDR3 is 14 amino acids long. The germline V gene encodes CDR1 SEHNR and CDR2 FQNEAQ (reference sequence). The V end was cut by 5 bases, the J end by 3 bases, with 14 bases between. DNA of the CDR3: TGTGCCAGCAGCCTTATCGACAGATTCTACGAGCAGTACTTC. It translates to CASSLIDRFYEQYF. Looking up the rest from reference TRBV7-9 and TRBJ2-7 gives the full variable domain: DTGVSQNPRHKITKRGQNVTFRCDPISEHNRLYWYRQTLGQGPEFLTYFQNEAQLEKSRLLSDRFSAERPKGSFSTLEIQRTEQGDSAMYLCASSLIDRFYEQYFGPGTRLTVT.

This clonotype was counted a few times. V and J are TRBV3-1 and TRBJ2-7; D gene ambiguous. This CDR3 comprises 11 residues. V gave up 2 bases and J gave up 3 bases, with 2 bases separating them. Looked up from germline, CDR1 is LGHDT and CDR2 is YNNKEL (reference sequence). CDR3 residues: CASSQSYEQYF. DNA of the CDR3: TGTGCCAGCAGCCAAAGCTACGAGCAGTACTTC.

The CDR3 region is CASTSGGRNQETQYF. Here the CDR3 DNA reads TGCGCCAGCACATCTGGCGGGAGGAACCAAGAGACCCAGTACTTC. This chain links TRBV5-1 with TRBJ2-5; TRBD2 aligns across 8 bases. Per the germline V gene, CDR1 is SGHRS and CDR2 is YFSETQ. The ends lost 6 bases at V and 0 bases at J; junction bases unmatched: 7. The CDR3 loop spans 15 amino acids.

The chain couples TRBV29-1 to TRBJ1-1, with D tentatively TRBD1 (5 bases). The germline V and J ends were trimmed by 4 bases and 4 bases, with 19 bases remaining between them. Germline CDR1 and CDR2: SQVTM and ANQGSEA. CDR3 length equals 15 residues. In nucleotides, the CDR3 is TGCAGCGTTGGGGTCTGGGGGACCCGGAGCACTGAAGCTTTCTTT. Its protein is CSVGVWGTRSTEAFF.

Ten or more counts support this clonotype. The chain couples TRBV5-1 to TRBJ1-1; unclear D gene. Trimming stripped 0 bases from V and 1 base from J, with 16 bases between. CDR3 length equals 17 residues. CDR1 is SGHRS and CDR2 is YFSETQ in the germline V gene. The DNA for the CDR3 is TGCGCCAGCAGCTTGGGGCACGGGTTAGTGTCGAACACTGAAGCTTTCTTT. This encodes CASSLGHGLVSNTEAFF.

The table lists this clonotype with many counts. The V and J genes are TRBV7-2 and TRBJ1-5; TRBD1 agrees at 9 bases. The V segment lost 0 bases and the J segment 7 bases; nucleotides outside the gene matches: 7. Germline V lookup: CDR1 SGHTA, CDR2 FQGNSA. This CDR3 contains 16 residues. The CDR3 sequence is CASSLAGDRVEQPQHF. In DNA, the CDR3 is TGTGCCAGCAGCTTAGCGGGGGACAGGGTTGAGCAGCCCCAGCATTTT.

This clonotype occurred a few times. The rearrangement links TRBV6-2 or TRBV6-3 to TRBJ2-1; D remains unclear. The V end was cut by 0 bases, the J end by 9 bases, with 9 bases between. This CDR3 has 13 amino acids. CDR1 MNHEY and CDR2 SVGEGT come from the germline V gene. This chain's CDR3 is CASSYSTETEQFF. As DNA, the CDR3 is TGTGCCAGCAGTTACTCGACTGAAACTGAGCAGTTCTTC.

This clonotype was observed at least ten times. The CDR3 DNA reads as TGTGCCAGCAGTCCTCAGGGGACGATGAACACTGAAGCTTTCTTT. Its translation: CASSPQGTMNTEAFF. V is TRBV12-3 or TRBV12-4 and J is TRBJ1-1; possibly TRBD1 for D (6 bases). Trimming stripped 5 bases from V and 0 bases from J, with 13 bases between. The length of the CDR3 is 15 residues.

This clonotype was seen ten or more times. The chain has TRBV14 and TRBJ2-4; no reliable D call. V was pared by 1 base and J by 1 base, with 8 bases between. CDR3 length: 15 residues. Germline V gene sequence: CDR1 SGHDN, CDR2 FVKESK. The CDR3 loop reads CASSQGPFAKNIQYF. As DNA, the CDR3 is TGTGCCAGCAGCCAAGGCCCCTTCGCCAAAAACATTCAGTACTTC.

The chain carries TRBV20-1 and TRBJ1-5; TRBD1 matches at 9 bases. The V gene's germline CDR1 is DFQATT and CDR2 SNEGSKA (reference sequence). The ends lost 4 bases at V and 6 bases at J; junction bases unmatched: 7. The CDR3 is 14 residues long. DNA of the CDR3: TGCAGTGCTACAGGACAGGGGAAAAGTCAGCCCCAGCATTTT. Protein product: CSATGQGKSQPQHF.